Listed here are 27 T cell receptor beta chains from one sample, sequenced in a study of blood T cell repertoires in COVID-19. Clones were read by immunoSEQ multiplex PCR, and TCRdb kept only the in-frame ones, dropping some. This repertoire shows some 140,000 clones, around 85% found once; its top ten account for approximately 32%. The sample consisted of peripheral blood. These receptors were obtained from a woman in her sixties with acute or convalescent COVID-19.

The CDR3 region has the DNA TGCAGTGCTAGTAGAGGGGGCTGGGCTGAAGCTTTCTTT. Translating it yields CSASRGGWAEAFF. The gene calls are TRBV20-1 and TRBJ1-1, with TRBD1 matching over 7 bases. The length of the CDR3 is 13 residues. After removal of 3 bases from V and 6 bases from J, the junction contained 7 bases not matched to a gene. The germline V gene encodes CDR1 DFQATT and CDR2 SNEGSKA (reference sequence).

The V call is TRBV19, the J call TRBJ1-2; D ambiguous. The CDR3 covers 15 residues. V gave up 1 base and J gave up 5 bases, with 14 bases separating them. Germline V lookup: CDR1 LNHDA, CDR2 SQIVND (reference sequence). The CDR3 loop reads CASSIGTRGTYGYTF. The DNA for the CDR3 is TGTGCCAGTAGTATAGGTACGCGGGGAACGTATGGCTACACCTTC.

Concerning this clone itself: This may be a read error, as it is one base from a much larger clone. This rearrangement joins TRBV6-5 to TRBJ1-2; 9 bases align to TRBD1. This CDR3 comprises 13 residues. Germline V lookup: CDR1 MNHEY, CDR2 SVGAGI. This CDR3 reads CASRPTGGGGHTF. DNA of the CDR3: TGTGCCAGCAGGCCAACAGGGGGCGGTGGCCACACCTTC.

The V call is TRBV19, the J call TRBJ1-4; D gene uncertain. The CDR3 extends over 15 amino acids. CDR1 and CDR2 from the germline V gene are LNHDA and SQIVND (reference sequence). V dropped 3 bases and J dropped 1 base, with 9 bases sitting between them. In DNA form, the CDR3 reads TGTGCCAGTAGTATCTTAGGAGGAACTAATGAAAAACTGTTTTTT. It is translated as CASSILGGTNEKLFF.

This chain uses TRBV6-4 with TRBJ1-6; tentative D call: TRBD1 (6 bases). V lost 1 base to trimming and J lost 8 bases, with 6 bases between them. The germline CDR1 and CDR2 sequences are MRHNA and SNTAGT. CDR3 size: 13 residues. CDR3 protein: CASSDYRDSPLHF. The DNA for the CDR3 is TGTGCCAGCAGTGACTACAGGGATTCACCCCTCCACTTT.

This clone was detected a few times. CDR3 DNA sequence: TGCAGTGCTAGTCGGACAGGGGCTGTGGGGGGCTACACCTTC. Translated, it gives CSASRTGAVGGYTF. The J gene is TRBJ1-2, the V gene TRBV20-1; 9 positions agree with TRBD1. CDR3 length equals 14 residues. Unmatched junction bases numbered 10, after V lost 3 bases and J lost 8 bases. The germline CDR1 and CDR2 sequences are DFQATT and SNEGSKA (reference sequence).

The V call is TRBV18, the J call TRBJ1-1, with D unclear. CDR1 KGHSH and CDR2 LQKENI come from the germline V gene. V lost 3 bases to trimming and J lost 2 bases, with 13 bases between them. The CDR3 extends over 15 amino acids. The CDR3 here is CASSPGLGSNTEAFF. In DNA, the CDR3 is TGTGCCAGCTCACCGGGCCTCGGGAGCAACACTGAAGCTTTCTTT.

This sequence joins TRBV7-9 and TRBJ2-3, with 9 bases fitting TRBD2. The CDR3 runs 16 residues. Germline V gives CDR1 SEHNR, CDR2 FQNEAQ (reference sequence). The J segment lost 3 bases and the V segment lost 2 bases, leaving 6 bases of the junction unmatched. The chain's CDR3 is CASSLLAGSITDTQYF. Written as DNA, the CDR3 is TGTGCCAGCAGCTTACTAGCGGGGTCCATAACAGATACGCAGTATTTT. The variable domain in full, with the rest retrieved from reference TRBV7-9 and TRBJ2-3, is DTGVSQNPRHKITKRGQNVTFRCDPISEHNRLYWYRQTLGQGPEFLTYFQNEAQLEKSRLLSDRFSAERPKGSFSTLEIQRTEQGDSAMYLCASSLLAGSITDTQYFGPGTRLTVL.

The chain has TRBV2 and TRBJ2-1; TRBD2 matches 14 bases. V dropped 4 bases and J dropped 7; count of bases not matched to a gene: 6. Germline values: CDR1 SNHLY, CDR2 FYNNEI. This CDR3 is built from 16 residues. This chain's CDR3 is CASSGRLAGGRNEQFF. For the CDR3, the DNA is TGTGCCAGCAGTGGGAGACTAGCGGGGGGGCGGAATGAGCAGTTCTTC.

The chain has TRBV4-1 and TRBJ2-5, with a tentative D call TRBD2 (7 bases). Germline V gene lookup returns CDR1 MGHRA and CDR2 YSYEKL. This CDR3 is 20 amino acids long. The V end lost 4 bases, the J end lost 5 bases, and 32 bases lay between the germline ends. This chain's CDR3 is CASSPKASERGGQNWETQYF. CDR3 nucleotides: TGCGCCAGCAGCCCGAAAGCGAGCGAGAGGGGGGGCCAAAATTGGGAGACCCAGTACTTC.

This clone was found a few times. This chain connects TRBV28 to TRBJ1-2, with TRBD1 as a possible D gene (5 bases). Between the trimmed V and J ends, which lost 6 bases and 2 bases, there was a span of 13 bases. The CDR3 is made up of 14 amino acids. Germline V gene lookup returns CDR1 MDHEN and CDR2 SYDVKM. The CDR3 here is CASSNGQGNYGYTF. The CDR3 nucleotides read TGTGCCAGCAGCAACGGGCAGGGAAACTATGGCTACACCTTC.

The CDR3 region is CASSLGLGTDTQYF. DNA of the CDR3: TGCGCCAGCAGCTTGGGACTCGGCACAGATACGCAGTATTTT. The V gene is TRBV5-1, the J gene TRBJ2-3; D gene ambiguous. V was trimmed by 0 bases and J by 1 base, leaving 6 bases between them. Germline V gives CDR1 SGHRS, CDR2 YFSETQ. The CDR3 runs 14 residues.

The chain employs TRBV7-2 and TRBJ2-7, with D hard to call. Trimming left V 6 bases short and J 3 bases short, with 18 bases between. The germline V gene encodes CDR1 SGHTA and CDR2 FQGNSA. The CDR3 spans 15 residues. The CDR3 nucleotides read TGTGCCAGCAGTAAACACGCAGCTGACTTCTACGAGCAGTACTTC. It yields the protein CASSKHAADFYEQYF.

The chain employs TRBV19 and TRBJ1-2; possibly TRBD1 for D (5 bases). Germline values: CDR1 LNHDA, CDR2 SQIVND (reference sequence). Deletions cut 10 bases from V and 6 bases from J, with 18 bases between. The CDR3 is made up of 13 amino acids. The CDR3 here is CATHKGWVNGYTF. The DNA for the CDR3 is TGTGCCACCCATAAGGGGTGGGTGAATGGCTACACCTTC. The variable domain in full, with the rest retrieved from reference TRBV19 and TRBJ1-2, is DGGITQSPKYLFRKEGQNVTLSCEQNLNHDAMYWYRQDPGQGLRLIYYSQIVNDFQKGDIAEGYSVSREKKESFPLTVTSAQKNPTAFYLCATHKGWVNGYTFGSGTRLTVV.

The chain carries TRBV5-1 and TRBJ2-3, with 11 nucleotides matching TRBD2. This CDR3 has 14 residues. The V gene end was trimmed by 7 bases and the J gene end by 2 bases; junction bases not matched to a gene: 3. Per germline, CDR1 SGHRS and CDR2 YFSETQ. The CDR3 nucleotides read TGCGCCAGCCAGACTAGCGGGGACACAGATACGCAGTATTTT. This translates into CASQTSGDTDTQYF.

This sequence joins TRBV5-1 and TRBJ1-3, with D hard to call. Germline CDR1 reads SGHRS; CDR2 reads YFSETQ. Trimming removed 1 base at V and 0 bases at J, with 8 bases between. CDR3 length: 15 residues. The CDR3 sequence: CASSLKSFSGNTIYF. The CDR3 bases are TGCGCCAGCAGCTTGAAGAGTTTCTCTGGAAACACCATATATTTT.

A few counts support this clone. The chain joins TRBV15 to TRBJ2-1; D ambiguous. The CDR3 is 14 amino acids. V was shortened by 1 base and J by 4 bases, with 8 bases between the two germline ends. Germline CDR1 LNHNV, CDR2 YYDKDF (reference sequence). The CDR3 DNA sequence: TGTGCCACCAGCAGAGGTTTGCAGTACAATGAGCAGTTCTTC. It codes for CATSRGLQYNEQFF.

The chain carries TRBV30 and TRBJ1-1; tentative D call: TRBD1 (5 bases). V was trimmed by 0 bases and J by 8 bases, leaving 10 bases between them. Germline-derived CDR1 and CDR2 are GTSNPN and SVGIG (reference sequence). This CDR3 is 12 amino acids long. The CDR3 bases are TGTGCCTGGAGTGTATCGGGGGGAGAAGCTTTCTTT. This codes for CAWSVSGGEAFF.

The chain joins TRBV29-1 to TRBJ1-2; D possibly corresponds to TRBD1 (6 bases). This CDR3 has 12 residues. Per germline, CDR1 SQVTM and CDR2 ANQGSEA. V lost 6 bases, J lost 2 bases, and 10 bases lay in between. In DNA form, the CDR3 reads TGCAGCGTGTTACAGGGAAACTATGGCTACACCTTC. This sequence encodes CSVLQGNYGYTF.

The chain is built from TRBV5-1 and TRBJ2-2; D call uncertain. The CDR3 has 14 residues. Germline V gene lookup returns CDR1 SGHRS and CDR2 YFSETQ. V was clipped by 1 base and J by 4 bases, with 8 bases between them. This chain's CDR3 is CASSLSSGTGELFF. The CDR3 bases are TGCGCCAGCAGCTTGAGTAGTGGCACCGGGGAGCTGTTTTTT.

The V call is TRBV19, the J call TRBJ1-1; D might be TRBD1 (6 bases). The germline V gene encodes CDR1 LNHDA and CDR2 SQIVND (reference sequence). This CDR3 has 15 residues. Deletions cut 4 bases from V and 1 base from J, with 13 bases between. CDR3 nucleotide sequence: TGTGCCAGTAGTAACCGAGGGGGGGAGAACACTGAAGCTTTCTTT. Encoded protein: CASSNRGGENTEAFF.

This chain uses TRBV2 with TRBJ1-5; D may be TRBD1 (6 bases). The germline V and J ends were trimmed by 2 bases and 9 bases, with 17 bases remaining between them. The CDR3 extends over 15 amino acids. Germline assignment: CDR1 SNHLY and CDR2 FYNNEI. In DNA, the CDR3 is TGTGCCAGCAGTGAACGTAGACAGGAATGGGCGCCCCAGCATTTT. This translates into CASSERRQEWAPQHF.

The CDR3 protein is CASSRDSNYGYTF. The DNA for the CDR3 is TGCGCCAGCAGCCGGGACAGTAACTATGGCTACACCTTC. V gene TRBV10-2 combines with J gene TRBJ1-2, with 7 bases lining up with TRBD1. Germline CDR1 and CDR2: WSHSY and SAAADI. V lost 6 bases, J lost 1 base, and 2 bases stayed unmatched. The CDR3 length is 13 residues.

The chain recombines TRBV3-1 (or the pseudogene TRBV3-2) with TRBJ2-7; no definite D call. Germline values: CDR1 LGHDT, CDR2 YNNKEL (reference sequence). The V gene lost 0 bases and the J gene lost 6 bases, with 6 bases spanning the gap. This CDR3 has 12 amino acids. The CDR3 DNA sequence: TGTGCCAGCAGCCAAGATCCCCGCGAGCAGTACTTC. Translated, it gives CASSQDPREQYF.

This chain joins TRBV5-1 and TRBJ2-5, with 11 positions matching TRBD2. Germline CDR1 reads SGHRS; CDR2 reads YFSETQ. The CDR3 is 17 amino acids. The J segment lost 5 bases and the V segment lost 4 bases, leaving 13 bases of the junction unmatched. The DNA for the CDR3 is TGCGCCAGCAGCCAAACTAGCGGGGGTCCTCCCGGGGAGACCCAGTACTTC. It codes for CASSQTSGGPPGETQYF. Full variable domain (remainder filled in from reference TRBV5-1 and TRBJ2-5): KAGVTQTPRYLIKTRGQQVTLSCSPISGHRSVSWYQQTPGQGLQFLFEYFSETQRNKGNFPGRFSGRQFSNSRSEMNVSTLELGDSALYLCASSQTSGGPPGETQYFGPGTRLLVL.

The chain joins TRBV10-1 to TRBJ1-2, with D possibly being TRBD1 (5 bases). Between the trimmed V and J ends, which lost 5 bases and 6 bases, there was a span of 13 bases. Germline values: CDR1 WNHNN, CDR2 SYGVQD (reference sequence). CDR3 length equals 13 residues. The CDR3 DNA is TGCGCCAGCAGTCCCGGCCCAGGGAATGGCTACACCTTC. The encoded protein is CASSPGPGNGYTF.

This chain connects TRBV6-5 to TRBJ1-5; D gene uncertain. The CDR3 runs 13 residues. The germline V gene encodes CDR1 MNHEY and CDR2 SVGAGI. Trimming removed 9 bases at V and 7 bases at J, with 16 bases between. Here the CDR3 reads CASVRDLEQPQHF. In DNA, the CDR3 is TGTGCCAGTGTACGGGATTTGGAACAGCCCCAGCATTTT.